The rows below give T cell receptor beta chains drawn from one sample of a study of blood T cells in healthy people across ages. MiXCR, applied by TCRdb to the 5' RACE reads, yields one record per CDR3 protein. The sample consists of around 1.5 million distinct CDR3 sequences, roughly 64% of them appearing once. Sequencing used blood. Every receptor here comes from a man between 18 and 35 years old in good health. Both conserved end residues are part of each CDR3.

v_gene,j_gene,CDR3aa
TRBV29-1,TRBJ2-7,CSVGDDRGSYEQYF
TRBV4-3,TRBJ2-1,CASSQELRNNEQFF
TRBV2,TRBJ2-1,CASSERRDEQFF
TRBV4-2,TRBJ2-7,CASSQVTSGSHLYEQYF
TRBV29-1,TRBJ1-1,CSVAWGNTEAFF
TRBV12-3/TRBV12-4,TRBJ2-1,CASRGTENNEQFF
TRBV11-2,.,CASSHLTERSHEQYF
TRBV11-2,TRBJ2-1,CASSLGTNPYNEQFF
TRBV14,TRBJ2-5,CASSPTRIPGLRETQYF
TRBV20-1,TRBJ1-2,CSANRGDGYTF
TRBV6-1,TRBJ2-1,CASSEPGSDNEQFF
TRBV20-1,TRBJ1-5,CSAQGPRGPQHF
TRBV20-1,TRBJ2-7,CSARARPTYEQYF
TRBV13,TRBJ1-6,CASSLRGIRSPLHF
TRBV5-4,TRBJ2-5,CASSLPGLEGETQYF
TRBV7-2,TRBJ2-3,CASSPHRLIGSTDTQYF
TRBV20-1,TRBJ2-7,CSARPTPSGEQYF
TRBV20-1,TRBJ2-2,CSARPQGGTGELFF
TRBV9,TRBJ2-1,CASSLGLAGPPYNEQFF
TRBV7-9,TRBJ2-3,CASSFGAGPPSDTQYF
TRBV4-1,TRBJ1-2,CASSQGTGEEDGYTF
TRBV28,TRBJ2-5,CASSLWFRGILQETQYF
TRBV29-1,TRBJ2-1,CSVVALTYNEQFF
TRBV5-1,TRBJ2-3,CASSPGGRGIDTQYF
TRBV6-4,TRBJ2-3,CASSTSGGSTDTQYF
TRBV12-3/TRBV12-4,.,CASSWVAGVQETQYF
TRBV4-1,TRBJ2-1,CASISGSEQFF
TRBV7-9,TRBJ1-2,CASSNSPDRYYGYTF
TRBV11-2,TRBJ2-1,CASRILNEQFF
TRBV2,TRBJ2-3,CASKAQYF
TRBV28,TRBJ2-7,CAIGPSRAGEQYF